This T cell receptor beta chain was recorded in a study of T cell clonotyping in hematopoietic cell transplantation. This clone was seen a handful of times. Some clones are missing from TCRdb's copy, which holds only in-frame ones; the method was immunoSEQ multiplex PCR. Among roughly 17,000 clones listed, roughly 91% were seen once. Germline-derived CDR1 and CDR2 are MGHDK and SYGVNS. The ends were cut back, 3 bases at V and 4 bases at J, with 6 bases in the middle. This CDR3 comprises 12 residues. The sample taken for sequencing was peripheral blood mononuclear cells. The receptor's source is a man aged 40-49 years in good health. Some clones in this sample may be carry-over from other donors' samples. The J gene is TRBJ1-1, the V gene TRBV25-1; no clear D gene. In nucleotides, the CDR3 is TGTGCCAGCAGTGATCCGAGCACTGAAGCTTTCTTT. It translates to CASSDPSTEAFF.